This T cell receptor (beta chain) was sequenced in a study of T cell responses to AZD1222 COVID-19 vaccine. General study points: Nearly half of spike-specific TCRs reportedly go after variant regions that carry no mutations. Among the donors, most were white British and more were female, and clonal diversity was possibly underestimated.

Sequenced by immunoSEQ multiplex PCR; TCRdb stores in-frame clones only, minus some. The sample consists of about 60,000 clones, roughly 85% of them appearing once. On this clone itself: Its specificity is not known.

The V end lost 9 bases, the J end lost 0 bases, and 14 bases lay between the germline ends. CDR1 and CDR2 from the germline V gene are MNHEY and SVGAGI. CDR3 length: 14 amino acids. This chain connects TRBV6-5 to TRBJ1-1; D possibly corresponds to TRBD1 (6 bases). The input for sequencing was peripheral blood, taken on day 0 of MenACWY control vaccination. This TCR came from an adult in good health. In DNA form, the CDR3 reads TGTGCCAGTTCTGGGGGCAGGATGAACACTGAAGCTTTCTTT. Its translation: CASSGGRMNTEAFF.